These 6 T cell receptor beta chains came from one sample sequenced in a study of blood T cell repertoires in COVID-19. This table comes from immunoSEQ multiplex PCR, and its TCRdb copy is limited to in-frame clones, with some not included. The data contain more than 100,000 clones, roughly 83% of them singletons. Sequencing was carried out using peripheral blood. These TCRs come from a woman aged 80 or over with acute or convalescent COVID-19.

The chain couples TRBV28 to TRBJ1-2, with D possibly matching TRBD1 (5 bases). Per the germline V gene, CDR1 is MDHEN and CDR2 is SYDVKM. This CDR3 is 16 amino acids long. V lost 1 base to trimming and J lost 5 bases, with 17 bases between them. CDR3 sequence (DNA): TGTGCCAGCAGTTTATCTGCTAGCGGGGCAGGGTATGGCTACACCTTC. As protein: CASSLSASGAGYGYTF.

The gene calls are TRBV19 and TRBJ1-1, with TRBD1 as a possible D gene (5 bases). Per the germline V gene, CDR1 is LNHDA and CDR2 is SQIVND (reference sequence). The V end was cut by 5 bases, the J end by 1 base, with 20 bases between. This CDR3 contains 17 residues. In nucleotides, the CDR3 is TGTGCCAGTAGTTCGCGGGGGGGTTTAAAGAAGAACACTGAAGCTTTCTTT. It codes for CASSSRGGLKKNTEAFF.

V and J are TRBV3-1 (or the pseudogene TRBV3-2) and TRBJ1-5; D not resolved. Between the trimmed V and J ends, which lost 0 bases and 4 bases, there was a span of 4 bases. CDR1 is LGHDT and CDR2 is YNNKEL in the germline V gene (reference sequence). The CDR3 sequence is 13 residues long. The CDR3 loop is CASSQDLNQPQHF. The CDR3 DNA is TGTGCCAGCAGCCAAGACTTAAATCAGCCCCAGCATTTT.

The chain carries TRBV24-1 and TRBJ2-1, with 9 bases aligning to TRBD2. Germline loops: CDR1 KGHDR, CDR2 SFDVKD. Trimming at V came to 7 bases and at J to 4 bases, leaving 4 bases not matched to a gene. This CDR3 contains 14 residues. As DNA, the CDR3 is TGTGCCACCAGCCCTAGCGGGGCGTACAATGAGCAGTTCTTC. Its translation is CATSPSGAYNEQFF.

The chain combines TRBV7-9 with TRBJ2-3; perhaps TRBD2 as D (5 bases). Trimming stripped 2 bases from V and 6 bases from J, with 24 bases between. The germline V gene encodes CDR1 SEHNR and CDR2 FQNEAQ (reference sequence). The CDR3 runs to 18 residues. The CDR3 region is CASSLSLAWGAHTDTQYF. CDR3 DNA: TGTGCCAGCAGCTTATCATTAGCTTGGGGAGCGCACACCGATACGCAGTATTTT.

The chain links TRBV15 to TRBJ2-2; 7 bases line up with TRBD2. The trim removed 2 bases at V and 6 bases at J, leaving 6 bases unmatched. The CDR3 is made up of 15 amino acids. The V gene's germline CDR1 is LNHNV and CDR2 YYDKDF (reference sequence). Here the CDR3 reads CATSRIRTSAGELFF. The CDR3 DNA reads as TGTGCCACCAGCAGAATAAGAACTAGCGCCGGGGAGCTGTTTTTT.